Shown below are 14 T cell receptor beta chains from a single sample sequenced in a study of blood T cell repertoires in COVID-19. Clones were read by immunoSEQ multiplex PCR, and TCRdb kept only the in-frame ones, dropping some. Altogether 110,000 or so clones are present, over 65% being singletons, with the ten largest covering 5.5% to 7%. The sample comprised peripheral blood. Receptors originate from a man in his 70s with acute or convalescent COVID-19.

In this sample, this clone turned up a few times. The chain uses TRBV11-3 and TRBJ2-2; 8 bases are a match to TRBD1. V lost 8 bases and J lost 6; bases outside the gene matches: 8. The CDR3 has 14 amino acids. CDR1 and CDR2 from the germline V gene are SGHNT and YENEEA. CDR3 loop: CASGTDRVPGELFF. DNA of the CDR3: TGTGCCAGCGGGACGGACAGGGTCCCCGGGGAGCTGTTTTTT. Together with reference TRBV11-3 and TRBJ2-2, the CDR3 gives the full variable domain: EAGVVQSPRYKIIEKKQPVAFWCNPISGHNTLYWYLQNLGQGPELLIRYENEEAVDDSQLPKDRFSAERLKGVDSTLKIQPAELGDSAVYLCASGTDRVPGELFFGEGSRLTVL.

The chain has TRBV5-1 and TRBJ2-7; D is perhaps TRBD1 (6 bases). The CDR3 spans 14 residues. Germline CDR1 reads SGHRS; CDR2 reads YFSETQ. V lost 4 bases and J 7 bases, leaving 18 bases between the germline ends. The CDR3 protein is CASSQSTSRGEQYF. Written as DNA, the CDR3 is TGCGCCAGCAGCCAATCCACCTCCAGGGGAGAGCAGTACTTC. Together with reference TRBV5-1 and TRBJ2-7, the CDR3 gives the full variable domain: KAGVTQTPRYLIKTRGQQVTLSCSPISGHRSVSWYQQTPGQGLQFLFEYFSETQRNKGNFPGRFSGRQFSNSRSEMNVSTLELGDSALYLCASSQSTSRGEQYFGPGTRLTVT.

This sequence joins TRBV7-3 and TRBJ1-2, with 10 positions matching TRBD1. The germline gives CDR1 SGHTA, CDR2 FQGTGA. The CDR3 contains 15 residues. The V segment lost 3 bases and the J segment 8 bases; nucleotides outside the gene matches: 9. This chain's CDR3 is CASSLGQGQLEGYTF. CDR3 sequence (DNA): TGTGCCAGCAGCTTGGGACAGGGGCAATTAGAGGGCTACACCTTC.

This clone was recorded a few times. The same CDR3 is also encoded by other DNA sequences in this sample. The CDR3: CASSFLAGGNTGELFF. Written as DNA, the CDR3 is TGCGCCAGCAGCTTTCTAGCGGGGGGAAACACCGGGGAGCTGTTTTTT. V and J are TRBV5-1 and TRBJ2-2, with 11 bases lining up with TRBD2. The CDR3 is 16 residues long. J gave up 2 bases and V 2 bases, and 2 bases lay outside the gene matches. Germline V gene lookup returns CDR1 SGHRS and CDR2 YFSETQ.

The CDR3 loop is CASGFFSTEAFF. In nucleotides, the CDR3 is TGTGCCTCGGGGTTTTTCAGCACTGAAGCTTTCTTT. This chain joins TRBV28 and TRBJ1-1, with D uncertain. Germline V gene lookup returns CDR1 MDHEN and CDR2 SYDVKM. There are 12 residues in the CDR3. Trimming stripped 11 bases from V and 4 bases from J, with 14 bases between.

The V call is TRBV11-2, the J call TRBJ2-3, with D maybe TRBD1 (6 bases). The V and J ends lost 5 bases and 2 bases respectively, with 11 bases between them. The CDR3 loop spans 14 amino acids. CDR1 is SGHAT, CDR2 FQNNGV, per germline. Here the CDR3 DNA reads TGTGCCAGCAGCCCAGGGACAACCACAGATACGCAGTATTTT. Protein sequence: CASSPGTTTDTQYF.

V gene TRBV5-1 combines with J gene TRBJ1-1; possible D gene TRBD1, 6 bases. The CDR3 runs 14 residues. V was trimmed by 4 bases and J by 5 bases, leaving 15 bases between them. Germline assignment: CDR1 SGHRS and CDR2 YFSETQ. CDR3 bases: TGCGCCAGCAGCAACTTACAGGGCTGGACTGAAGCTTTCTTT. Amino acids: CASSNLQGWTEAFF.

This chain connects TRBV2 to TRBJ2-2, with TRBD2 matching over 9 bases. Per germline, CDR1 SNHLY and CDR2 FYNNEI. V trimming: 3 bases; J trimming: 7 bases; junction bases outside the gene matches: 12. The CDR3 runs 17 residues. The CDR3 coding sequence is TGTGCCAGCAGTGACAGGGCTAGCGGGGCGCCCGTCGGGGAGCTGTTTTTT. Protein product: CASSDRASGAPVGELFF.

At least ten counts were recorded for this clone. This chain joins TRBV6-5 and TRBJ2-5, with D perhaps matching TRBD2 (6 bases). The CDR3 extends over 13 amino acids. The V end lost 2 bases, the J end lost 6 bases, and 10 bases lay between the germline ends. Germline-derived CDR1 and CDR2 are MNHEY and SVGAGI. CDR3 nucleotides: TGTGCCAGCAGTTACGGAGGGAAGCAGACCCAGTACTTC. Translated: CASSYGGKQTQYF.

A single count supports this clone. The chain links TRBV2 to TRBJ1-4, with D tentatively TRBD1 (6 bases). Trimming cost V 5 bases and J 3 bases, with 13 bases left between them. Germline V lookup: CDR1 SNHLY, CDR2 FYNNEI. This CDR3 has 15 amino acids. CDR3 amino acids: CASSRQVGANEKLFF. CDR3 DNA: TGTGCCAGCAGTCGACAGGTTGGGGCTAATGAAAAACTGTTTTTT.

This rearrangement joins TRBV19 to TRBJ2-2, with 16 nucleotides matching TRBD2. Germline CDR1 reads LNHDA; CDR2 reads SQIVND (reference sequence). This CDR3 has 19 residues. After removal of 5 bases from V and 3 bases from J, the junction contained 9 bases not matched to a gene. The CDR3 loop reads CASSSTGLAGGFHTGELFF. The CDR3 DNA is TGTGCCAGTAGTTCGACGGGACTAGCGGGGGGGTTTCACACCGGGGAGCTGTTTTTT.

The genes are TRBV15 and TRBJ2-1; 13 bases are shared with TRBD2. Germline V gene sequence: CDR1 LNHNV, CDR2 YYDKDF (reference sequence). The CDR3 extends over 17 amino acids. Germline trimming cut 1 base from V and 4 bases from J; bases unmatched to any gene: 4. CDR3 region: CATSRVGLAGVYNEQFF. The CDR3 coding sequence is TGTGCCACCAGCAGAGTCGGACTAGCGGGAGTGTACAATGAGCAGTTCTTC.

The chain carries TRBV4-2 and TRBJ2-5, with D perhaps matching TRBD2 (5 bases). The length of the CDR3 is 14 residues. Trimming took 6 bases from V and 7 from J, leaving 18 bases between them. Germline V CDR1 and CDR2: LGHNA, YNFKEQ. CDR3: CASRGGSLRGTQYF. CDR3 coding DNA: TGTGCCAGCAGGGGTGGTTCCCTACGGGGGACCCAGTACTTC.

CDR3 region: CASSQDYGGTGNTIYF. The DNA of the CDR3 is TGCGCCAGCAGCCAAGATTACGGGGGGACTGGAAACACCATATATTTT. The genes are TRBV4-1 and TRBJ1-3; perhaps TRBD1 as D (5 bases). The CDR3 is 16 amino acids. V was clipped by 0 bases and J by 2 bases, with 11 bases between them. Germline V lookup: CDR1 MGHRA, CDR2 YSYEKL.